This TCR beta chain was observed in a study of human T cells and chemical hapten exposure. Findings and limits, study-wide: While controls formed fewer of them, expanded TCRs formed significantly more large CDR3 similarity clusters.

The library tagged individual cDNA molecules with unique molecular identifiers. TCRdb re-called the RACE reads through MiXCR, storing one row per CDR3 protein. The table records roughly 40,000 distinct CDR3 sequences, approximately 10% of them present only once. In its sample, this clonotype was seen a few times. The antigen is unknown. Germline CDR1 reads SQVTM; CDR2 reads ANQGSEA. This CDR3 contains 12 residues. Trimming took 8 bases from V and 1 from J; bases not matched to a gene: 3. Time point noted: pre-sensitization, week 0. Treatment given: therapeutic diphenylcyclopropenone sensitization with weekly scalp DPC. Extraction of total RNA was performed on unfractionated whole blood.

The chain recombines TRBV29-1 with TRBJ2-5; 8 nucleotides line up with TRBD2. Sequences were derived from whole blood, sampled in connection with sensitization to the hapten diphenylcyclopropenone (DPC). The receptor's source is a man aged 25 to 40 with alopecia areata. Some clones in this sample may be carry-over from other donors' samples. Written as DNA, the CDR3 is TGCAGCTCGGGGGGGGCCCAAGAGACCCAGTACTTC. Residues: CSSGGAQETQYF.